This TCR beta chain was captured by sequencing in a study of shared clonotypes between healthy human individuals. Clones were sequenced by immunoSEQ multiplex PCR, and TCRdb holds only the in-frame ones, with some missing. The profile shows 450,000 to 500,000 clones, 70% to 80% of them singletons. The CDR3 totals 14 residues. Germline CDR1 is SEHNR and CDR2 is FQNEAQ (reference sequence). J gave up 4 bases and V 5 bases, and 7 bases lay outside the gene matches. The sample taken for sequencing was PBMCs. V gene TRBV7-9 combines with J gene TRBJ1-2, with 7 bases aligning to TRBD1. The sequence was obtained from a woman aged 40-49 years in good health. Some clones in this sample may be carry-over from other donors' samples. The CDR3 loop reads CASSAGDSFYGYTF. CDR3 sequence (DNA): TGTGCCAGCAGCGCGGGGGACAGCTTCTATGGCTACACCTTC. Full variable domain (remainder filled in from reference TRBV7-9 and TRBJ1-2): DTGVSQNPRHKITKRGQNVTFRCDPISEHNRLYWYRQTLGQGPEFLTYFQNEAQLEKSRLLSDRFSAERPKGSFSTLEIQRTEQGDSAMYLCASSAGDSFYGYTFGSGTRLTVV.